This entry describes one T cell receptor (beta chain). The antigen is unknown. This entry is derived from a study of T-cell memory formation after mild COVID-19. As for the study in general: Largely, TCR clusters stayed within a single donor.

TCRdb used MiXCR to reprocess the 5' RACE reads, holding one entry per CDR3 protein. This table has 92,000 or so distinct CDR3 sequences, approximately 15% appearing once. Study observations and caveats: The SARS-CoV-2 specificity of second-wave clones reaching peak at day 37 remained unverified. Memory sampled before infection contained some responding clones, suggesting cross-reactive memory joined.

This clonotype was obtained from a man aged 18 to 35 who had mild COVID-19 (a few samples of this study predate the infection). Cell type and time point are not known. Material: PBMCs or a T cell subset sorted from them (not recorded which).

For the CDR3, the DNA is TGTGCCAGCAGTTTATTAGCGGGGGCAGATACGCAGTATTTT. Residues: CASSLLAGADTQYF. The chain is built from TRBV12-3 or TRBV12-4 and TRBJ2-3; 9 nucleotides agree with TRBD2. The CDR3 is made up of 14 amino acids. V was pared by 2 bases and J by 4 bases, with 1 base of the junction left unmatched.